This record looks at one TCR beta chain sequence and its context. The clone's antigen remains unknown. Base qualities are not recorded, but no much larger clone differs from it by a single base. The sample comes from a study of blood T cell repertoires in COVID-19 (dated by TCRdb to about 2020). Background on the whole study: The collaborator samples originated in the United States, Italy and Spain and spanned the acute and convalescent phases of COVID-19. The material from the prospective study consisted of cDNA or gDNA derived from T cells, B-cell-depleted T cells, or PBMCs. Deeply sampled blood TCRbeta repertoires from subjects exposed to, actively infected with, or recovered from COVID-19 were included in the dataset. The repertoires were released in a freely available public database meant as a resource for research on the immune response to SARS-CoV-2. The samples were drawn from two sources: the first 160 participants of the ongoing ImmuneRACE study, and 1,200 or so subjects contributed by 6 global collaborators. The sample metadata nearly always contained a de-identified subject ID, COVID-19 status, age in years and sex. Where available, HLA class I and class II types were obtained from metadata supplied by the sample provider rather than from assay-based typing.

The immunoSEQ Assay, a bias-controlled multiplex PCR, was used to amplify TCRbeta CDR3 regions from genomic DNA. As for the original processing: Nucleated cell counts per sample were estimated from amplification of reference gene primers within the assay. Sequence reads were collapsed and filtered to measure the absolute abundance of every unique TCRbeta CDR3 rearrangement. Productive Simpson clonality was computed per sample as the square root of Simpson's diversity index over productive rearrangements. Imported from immuneACCESS, the table was reduced by TCRdb to in-frame sequences with V and J called. These copies leave out some clones; in studies compared against another copy, an unresolved V gene accounts for under half, and the cause of the remainder is not known. V, J and clone size derive from that table, while D and trimming were established from the DNA sequence. Recorded for this sample are about 260,000 clones; approximately 90% of them occurred a single time. The ten largest make up about 4% of the sample.

The CDR3 runs 15 residues from the cysteine to the phenylalanine. CDR3 DNA is the only sequence kept; it has 45 bases, read in frame from the first base. V and J are trimmed by 4 bases and 2 bases, and the gene matches miss 6 bases of the junction. The germline V gene (reference sequence) yields SEHNR for CDR1 and FQNEAQ for CDR2. A second Seattle source provided samples from volunteer blood donors who had recovered from COVID-19. Whole blood was collected in K2EDTA tubes by collaborating institutions according to the institutions' own protocols. For TCRbeta analysis, collaborator samples were shipped as frozen whole blood, as isolated PBMCs, or as DNA extracted from either sample type. The paper's findings and limits, for the study overall: The quantity of clinical and demographic metadata differed by source and by participant and was supplied without curation.

The receptor comes from a man aged 55 to 69 who had recovered from COVID-19. The rearrangement joined TRBV7-9 to TRBJ1-2; 8 central bases correspond to TRBD1. Sample: peripheral blood. The encoded CDR3 is CASSSGTGGNYGYTF. The nucleotide sequence reads as follows: TGTGCCAGCAGCTCCGGGACAGGTGGGAACTATGGCTACACCTTC.